Presented here are 18 T cell receptor beta chains from one specimen sequenced in a study of immune evolution from preneoplasia to lung adenocarcinoma. Here immunoSEQ multiplex PCR was the method, and the copy in TCRdb shows in-frame clones only, minus some. The top ten clones hold roughly 19% of a sample with 7,000 or so clones, around 77% of them seen once. Source material: FFPE adjacent normal lung tissue. All receptors come from a person aged 70 to 79 with lung adenocarcinoma.

This clone was counted between two and nine times. The chain combines TRBV10-3 with TRBJ2-6; unclear D gene. Deletions cut 7 bases from V and 0 bases from J, with 13 bases between. This CDR3 spans 16 amino acids. CDR1 ENHRY and CDR2 SYGVKD come from the germline V gene. The CDR3 spells CAITPSAVSGANVLTF. The CDR3, as DNA: TGTGCCATCACTCCTTCGGCCGTCTCTGGGGCCAACGTCCTGACTTTC.

This rearrangement joins TRBV11-2 to TRBJ1-3, with 8 bases that match TRBD1. Trimming at V came to 1 base and at J to 2 bases, leaving 10 bases not matched to a gene. Per germline, CDR1 SGHAT and CDR2 FQNNGV. The CDR3 contains 18 residues. CDR3 in DNA: TGTGCCAGCAGCTTAGTTCCTCAGGGGGCGACGGCTGGAAACACCATATATTTT. Translation: CASSLVPQGATAGNTIYF. Combining the CDR3 with reference TRBV11-2 and TRBJ1-3 gives the whole variable domain EAGVAQSPRYKIIEKRQSVAFWCNPISGHATLYWYQQILGQGPKLLIQFQNNGVVDDSQLPKDRFSAERLKGVDSTLKIQPAKLEDSAVYLCASSLVPQGATAGNTIYFGEGSWLTVV.

In its sample, this clone was seen once. The chain recombines TRBV5-1 with TRBJ1-1; TRBD1 might be the D (5 bases). Germline CDR1 reads SGHRS; CDR2 reads YFSETQ. Trimming took off 5 bases at V and 4 bases at J, with 18 bases between the two ends. The CDR3 runs to 15 residues. In DNA, the CDR3 is TGCGCCAGCAGTTCCGTGGGGGTAATGGGCACTGAAGCTTTCTTT. This codes for CASSSVGVMGTEAFF. Complete variable domain (other parts from reference TRBV5-1 and TRBJ1-1): KAGVTQTPRYLIKTRGQQVTLSCSPISGHRSVSWYQQTPGQGLQFLFEYFSETQRNKGNFPGRFSGRQFSNSRSEMNVSTLELGDSALYLCASSSVGVMGTEAFFGQGTRLTVV.

This chain links TRBV7-9 with TRBJ2-3, with 8 bases fitting TRBD2. CDR1 is SEHNR, CDR2 FQNEAQ, per germline (reference sequence). V lost 5 bases and J lost 0; bases outside the gene matches: 13. The CDR3 spans 18 residues. The chain's CDR3 is CASSVGWTSRPSTDTQYF. The CDR3 DNA is TGTGCCAGCAGCGTAGGGTGGACTAGCAGACCTAGCACAGATACGCAGTATTTT.

The chain is built from TRBV7-2 and TRBJ1-1; D call uncertain. V was cut by 2 bases and J by 4 bases, with 11 bases left in between. The germline gives CDR1 SGHTA, CDR2 FQGNSA. This CDR3 spans 14 amino acids. In DNA form, the CDR3 reads TGTGCCAGCAGCTTAAGATGGGGTGGCACTGAAGCTTTCTTT. This encodes CASSLRWGGTEAFF.

J is TRBJ2-7 and V is TRBV27; 8 nucleotides match TRBD1. The trim removed 6 bases at V and 2 bases at J, leaving 0 bases unmatched. Germline V lookup: CDR1 MNHEY, CDR2 SMNVEV (reference sequence). The length of the CDR3 is 12 residues. This chain's CDR3 is CASRDRAYEQYF. Written as DNA, the CDR3 is TGTGCCAGCAGGGACAGGGCCTACGAGCAGTACTTC.

The chain combines TRBV5-1 with TRBJ1-1; 8 positions agree with TRBD1. Germline trimming cut 0 bases from V and 2 bases from J; bases unmatched to any gene: 15. The length of the CDR3 is 19 residues. The germline gives CDR1 SGHRS, CDR2 YFSETQ. This CDR3 reads CASSLDPQGALRNNTEAFF. For the CDR3, the DNA is TGCGCCAGCAGCTTGGATCCCCAGGGGGCCCTGCGGAATAACACTGAAGCTTTCTTT.

The V gene is TRBV6-6, the J gene TRBJ1-1; D remains ambiguous. Germline CDR1 reads MNHNY; CDR2 reads SVGAGI (reference sequence). This CDR3 region has 13 residues. The V gene lost 0 bases and the J gene lost 5 bases, with 7 bases spanning the gap. This chain's CDR3 is CASSYSPGTEAFF. The CDR3, as DNA: TGTGCCAGCAGTTACTCCCCCGGGACTGAAGCTTTCTTT.

Here the CDR3 DNA reads TGTGCCAGCAGTTCCTCCCGGGAAGCTTTCTTT. This gives the protein CASSSSREAFF. The V and J genes are TRBV6-6 and TRBJ1-1; no definite D call. Trimming stripped 4 bases from V and 8 bases from J, with 8 bases between. The CDR3 has 11 amino acids. Germline V gene lookup returns CDR1 MNHNY and CDR2 SVGAGI (reference sequence).

The chain carries TRBV5-4 and TRBJ2-3; 8 bases are a match to TRBD2. V was clipped by 0 bases and J by 7 bases; unmatched bases: 4. Germline lookup yields CDR1 SGHNT and CDR2 YYREEE (reference sequence). The CDR3 covers 14 residues. The CDR3 loop reads CASSLDGGAYTQYF. The CDR3 DNA sequence: TGTGCCAGCAGCTTGGACGGGGGGGCCTATACGCAGTATTTT. The full variable domain, completed using reference TRBV5-4 and TRBJ2-3, is ETGVTQSPTHLIKTRGQQVTLRCSSQSGHNTVSWYQQALGQGPQFIFQYYREEENGRGNFPPRFSGLQFPNYSSELNVNALELDDSALYLCASSLDGGAYTQYFGPGTRLTVL.

CDR3 loop: CASNPIGTTNEKLFF. The CDR3 nucleotides read TGTGCCAGCAACCCCATCGGTACAACTAATGAAAAACTGTTTTTT. The chain is built from TRBV28 and TRBJ1-4; no clear D. CDR3 size: 15 residues. Between the trimmed V and J ends, which lost 7 bases and 0 bases, there was a span of 12 bases. Looked up from germline, CDR1 is MDHEN and CDR2 is SYDVKM.

V usage is TRBV28 and J usage is TRBJ1-2; TRBD1 aligns across 8 bases. This CDR3 is built from 15 residues. Trimming removed 2 bases from V and 8 bases from J; junction bases left unmatched: 10. CDR1 and CDR2 (germline): MDHEN, SYDVKM. DNA for the CDR3: TGTGCCAGCAGTTTAAACGATAACAGGGGGGCGGGCTACACCTTC. It is translated as CASSLNDNRGAGYTF.

The gene calls are TRBV9 and TRBJ2-5; 9 bases align to TRBD2. CDR1 is SGDLS and CDR2 is YYNGEE in the germline V gene. The V and J ends lost 3 bases and 0 bases, in that order; junction bases with no gene match: 6. The CDR3 runs 16 residues. The CDR3 nucleotides read TGTGCCAGCAGCGCTGGACTAGCGAGGTACCAAGAGACCCAGTACTTC. Translation: CASSAGLARYQETQYF.

The chain joins TRBV7-9 to TRBJ2-4; D might be TRBD1 (5 bases). The V gene lost 5 bases and the J gene lost 3 bases, with 8 bases spanning the gap. From germline, CDR1 is SEHNR and CDR2 FQNEAQ (reference sequence). The CDR3 extends over 13 amino acids. This CDR3 is CASSGASKNIQYF. In DNA form, the CDR3 reads TGTGCCAGCAGCGGGGCCAGCAAAAACATTCAGTACTTC.

This chain uses TRBV5-4 with TRBJ1-6; 8 nucleotides line up with TRBD1. J lost 10 bases, V lost 0 bases, and 12 bases had no gene match. The V gene's germline CDR1 is SGHNT and CDR2 YYREEE (reference sequence). This CDR3 has 17 residues. The CDR3 DNA is TGTGCCAGCAGCTTGGCCCAGCAGGGGGCTAAAAAATCACCCCTCCACTTT. As protein: CASSLAQQGAKKSPLHF.

The chain is built from TRBV7-3 and TRBJ2-1; the match to TRBD1 covers 12 bases. This CDR3 contains 18 residues. CDR1 and CDR2 (germline): SGHTA, FQGTGA. J gave up 4 bases and V 2 bases, and 9 bases lay outside the gene matches. CDR3 nucleotides: TGTGCCAGCAGCTTATCTGGCGGGACAGGGGGCTTTTACAATGAGCAGTTCTTC. Amino acids: CASSLSGGTGGFYNEQFF.

V gene TRBV2 combines with J gene TRBJ1-5, with TRBD1 matching 8 bases. The V gene end was trimmed by 5 bases and the J gene end by 4 bases; junction bases not matched to a gene: 7. Germline CDR1 SNHLY, CDR2 FYNNEI. The CDR3 covers 15 residues. DNA of the CDR3: TGTGCCAGCAGTTATCAACAGGGGGGAAATCAGCCCCAGCATTTT. It translates to CASSYQQGGNQPQHF.

The V gene is TRBV7-9, the J gene TRBJ2-3; 9 nucleotides align to TRBD1. CDR3 length: 14 amino acids. CDR1 is SEHNR, CDR2 FQNEAQ, per germline (reference sequence). The V segment lost 5 bases and the J segment 5 bases; nucleotides outside the gene matches: 5. CDR3 DNA sequence: TGTGCCAGCAGCACCCGACAGGGGGGAGATACGCAGTATTTT. The encoded protein is CASSTRQGGDTQYF.